The TCR beta chain under discussion was sequenced for a study of shared clonotypes between healthy human individuals. Across the whole study: Per donor, three plates held CD4 naive cells, three held CD4 memory, two held CD8 naive and one held CD8 memory.

Division of CD4+ cells produced a CD45RA+ naive subset and a CD45RA-negative memory subset. Concerning this clone itself: Its antigen is not identified.

Germline CDR1 and CDR2: WNHNN and SYGVQD (reference sequence). The CDR3 is 14 residues long. Between the trimmed V and J ends, which lost 0 bases and 7 bases, there was a span of 13 bases. TCRdb keeps only in-frame clones here, not all; method: immunoSEQ multiplex PCR. The data hold about 1.5 million clones, with nearly 99% observed a single time. General study points: There were few donors, and this limited the genetic and exposure-history diversity represented. Generation probability values for non-shared clonotypes were lower than those for clonotypes shared by all four donors.

Sequencing input: naive CD4+ T cells sorted from blood. Subset given: CD45RA+ positively selected. The sequence was obtained from a man aged 30 to 39 in good health. The J gene is TRBJ2-7, the V gene TRBV10-1, with D maybe TRBD1 (5 bases). The CDR3 DNA follows: TGCGCCAGCAGTGAGTCGGCAGGGCGTCGGGAGCAGTACTTC. Translating gives CASSESAGRREQYF.